This T cell receptor (beta chain) derives from a study of T cell clones after liver transplantation. Findings and limits, study-wide: Donor-reactive sequences fell more than third party-reactive ones, suggesting partial deletion.

In regard to this clone: The antigen is undetermined.

TCRdb's table, derived via immunoSEQ multiplex PCR, lists solely in-frame clones and lacks some. This sample carries roughly 10,000 clones, about 72% of them seen once, and the ten largest clones take about 50%. The germline gives CDR1 MDHEN, CDR2 SYDVKM. CDR3 length: 15 amino acids. Trimming took 2 bases from V and 2 from J, leaving 13 bases between them. The rearrangement joins TRBV28 to TRBJ2-7; D uncertain. Sequences were derived from CD8+ T cells from blood, sampled at the 22-month timepoint. This clonotype was obtained from a human patient who received a liver transplant. Some T cells may be transferred from the graft donor. CDR3 DNA sequence: TGTGCCAGCAGTTTACGGGCGGTGTCCCCCTACGAGCAGTACTTC. Encoded protein: CASSLRAVSPYEQYF.